The 26 T cell receptor beta chains listed next were all sequenced from one sample in a study of blood T cell repertoires in COVID-19. TCRdb's table, derived via immunoSEQ multiplex PCR, lists solely in-frame clones and lacks some. The data show some 250,000 clones, roughly 85% seen once. Sample: peripheral blood. These receptors were taken from a woman aged 18-29 years with acute or convalescent COVID-19.

A note on this clone: The sample holds other DNA sequences that translate to the same CDR3. V gene TRBV11-2 combines with J gene TRBJ1-2; possibly TRBD1 for D (5 bases). Germline CDR1 SGHAT, CDR2 FQNNGV. Trimming pared 5 bases from V and 1 base from J, leaving 8 bases between. The CDR3 runs 13 residues. In DNA form, the CDR3 reads TGTGCCAGCAGCCTCCAGGGTAACTATGGCTACACCTTC. Protein product: CASSLQGNYGYTF. Complete variable domain (other parts from reference TRBV11-2 and TRBJ1-2): EAGVAQSPRYKIIEKRQSVAFWCNPISGHATLYWYQQILGQGPKLLIQFQNNGVVDDSQLPKDRFSAERLKGVDSTLKIQPAKLEDSAVYLCASSLQGNYGYTFGSGTRLTVV.

V gene TRBV9 combines with J gene TRBJ2-1; D is perhaps TRBD2 (6 bases). The CDR3 extends over 14 amino acids. CDR1 is SGDLS, CDR2 YYNGEE, per germline. Trimming pared 3 bases from V and 9 bases from J, leaving 16 bases between. The CDR3 DNA is TGTGCCAGCAGCGCCCCTGACGGGAGCACTGAGCAGTTCTTC. This codes for CASSAPDGSTEQFF.

The chain has TRBV7-9 and TRBJ1-1, with 9 bases that match TRBD1. V lost 5 bases and J lost 3; bases outside the gene matches: 13. This CDR3 comprises 17 residues. Per germline, CDR1 SEHNR and CDR2 FQNEAQ (reference sequence). In DNA, the CDR3 is TGTGCCAGCAGCCCCCTCAGTGGACAGGGGATGGACACTGAAGCTTTCTTT. It translates to CASSPLSGQGMDTEAFF.

This clone came up once. V gene TRBV12-3 or TRBV12-4 combines with J gene TRBJ2-1; 7 bases agree with TRBD2. After removal of 4 bases from V and 4 bases from J, the junction contained 1 base not matched to a gene. The CDR3 sequence is 13 residues long. The CDR3 DNA follows: TGTGCCAGCAGTTCCGGGAGGTACAATGAGCAGTTCTTC. Translated, it gives CASSSGRYNEQFF.

The chain couples TRBV11-2 to TRBJ2-1; 10 nucleotides agree with TRBD2. This CDR3 contains 12 residues. Germline-derived CDR1 and CDR2 are SGHAT and FQNNGV. V dropped 8 bases and J dropped 9; count of bases not matched to a gene: 4. The CDR3 here is CASGLAVGEQFF. As DNA, the CDR3 is TGTGCCAGCGGACTAGCGGTGGGTGAGCAGTTCTTC.

This chain uses TRBV14 with TRBJ2-1; D gene ambiguous. Germline V lookup: CDR1 SGHDN, CDR2 FVKESK. V lost 4 bases, J lost 14 bases, and 27 bases lay in between. The CDR3 runs to 16 residues. The CDR3 region is CASSLKPPVRSPIKFF. For the CDR3, the DNA is TGTGCCAGCAGCCTCAAACCTCCCGTCCGGAGCCCTATAAAGTTCTTC.

This chain uses TRBV27 with TRBJ1-2; D unclear. This CDR3 has 20 residues. Germline loops: CDR1 MNHEY, CDR2 SMNVEV (reference sequence). The germline V and J ends were trimmed by 5 bases and 0 bases, with 28 bases remaining between them. CDR3 sequence: CASSHLSRPDPETANYGYTF. The CDR3 nucleotides are TGTGCCAGCAGTCACCTGTCGCGGCCAGACCCCGAAACGGCTAACTATGGCTACACCTTC.

This chain connects TRBV20-1 to TRBJ1-1; possible D gene TRBD1, 6 bases. The CDR3 runs 8 residues. Germline values: CDR1 DFQATT, CDR2 SNEGSKA (reference sequence). Trimming removed 6 bases from V and 11 bases from J, with 7 bases in between. The CDR3 loop reads CSARGAFF. The DNA for the CDR3 is TGCAGTGCGAGGGGGGCTTTCTTT.

The chain employs TRBV29-1 and TRBJ2-7; D remains ambiguous. The V and J ends lost 7 bases and 7 bases respectively, with 17 bases between them. The CDR3 has 12 residues. Germline V gene lookup returns CDR1 SQVTM and CDR2 ANQGSEA. CDR3: CSAGEIYVEQYF. In DNA form, the CDR3 reads TGCAGCGCTGGCGAAATTTATGTGGAGCAGTACTTC.

This chain joins TRBV30 and TRBJ2-5; 9 positions agree with TRBD1. CDR3 size: 13 residues. Germline CDR1 GTSNPN, CDR2 SVGIG (reference sequence). With V trimmed by 4 bases and J by 9 bases, 9 bases remained unmatched. The chain's CDR3 is CAWTGTGMGAQYF. The CDR3 DNA reads TGTGCCTGGACCGGGACAGGGATGGGGGCCCAGTACTTC. Full variable domain (remainder filled in from reference TRBV30 and TRBJ2-5): SQTIHQWPATLVQPVGSPLSLECTVEGTSNPNLYWYRQAAGRGLQLLFYSVGIGQISSEVPQNLSASRPQDRQFILSSKKLLLSDSGFYLCAWTGTGMGAQYFGPGTRLLVL.

V usage is TRBV10-3 and J usage is TRBJ1-1, with 8 bases aligning to TRBD1. CDR1 is ENHRY, CDR2 SYGVKD, per germline. The CDR3 runs to 16 residues. The J segment lost 1 base and the V segment lost 8 bases, leaving 12 bases of the junction unmatched. The CDR3, as DNA: TGTGCCATCGGTTCCACATTTGGGACAGGGAACACTGAAGCTTTCTTT. It codes for CAIGSTFGTGNTEAFF.

This rearrangement joins TRBV4-3 to TRBJ2-7; TRBD1 matches at 9 bases. Germline V gene lookup returns CDR1 LGHNA and CDR2 YSLEER. This CDR3 is 17 amino acids long. V shed 1 base and J 3 bases; nucleotides not matched to a gene: 10. The CDR3 region has the DNA TGCGCCAGCAGCCAAGTCGAGGGACAGGGTATCATCTACGAGCAGTACTTC. Protein sequence: CASSQVEGQGIIYEQYF.

The chain recombines TRBV11-2 with TRBJ1-6; TRBD1 is a possible D gene (6 bases). CDR1 SGHAT and CDR2 FQNNGV come from the germline V gene. Trimming cost V 0 bases and J 10 bases, with 13 bases left between them. This CDR3 is built from 15 residues. The CDR3 DNA is TGTGCCAGCAGCTTAGATGGGGGCGTTGGGTCACCCCTCCACTTT. This gives the protein CASSLDGGVGSPLHF. Full variable domain (remainder filled in from reference TRBV11-2 and TRBJ1-6): EAGVAQSPRYKIIEKRQSVAFWCNPISGHATLYWYQQILGQGPKLLIQFQNNGVVDDSQLPKDRFSAERLKGVDSTLKIQPAKLEDSAVYLCASSLDGGVGSPLHFGNGTRLTVT.

The chain uses TRBV28 and TRBJ2-7; possible D gene TRBD1, 6 bases. V dropped 6 bases and J dropped 2 bases, with 14 bases sitting between them. Germline CDR1 and CDR2: MDHEN and SYDVKM. The CDR3 has 14 amino acids. The CDR3 region has the DNA TGTGCCAGCAGGTCCGACAGGTTAACCTACGAGCAGTACTTC. Protein product: CASRSDRLTYEQYF. The full variable domain, its missing parts supplied by reference TRBV28 and TRBJ2-7, is DVKVTQSSRYLVKRTGEKVFLECVQDMDHENMFWYRQDPGLGLRLIYFSYDVKMKEKGDIPEGYSVSREKKERFSLILESASTNQTSMYLCASRSDRLTYEQYFGPGTRLTVT.

The chain employs TRBV3-1 (or the pseudogene TRBV3-2) and TRBJ2-3; D is perhaps TRBD2 (6 bases). The germline V gene has CDR1 LGHDT and CDR2 YNNKEL (reference sequence). The CDR3 has 17 amino acids. Trimming took off 0 bases at V and 3 bases at J, with 16 bases between the two ends. The CDR3 nucleotides are TGTGCCAGCAGCCAAGATCTCGGCAGACTAGATACAGATACGCAGTATTTT. Translation: CASSQDLGRLDTDTQYF.

The chain combines TRBV10-3 with TRBJ1-1, with a weak D call TRBD1 (6 bases). This CDR3 is 13 amino acids long. The V gene lost 8 bases and the J gene lost 11 bases, with 21 bases spanning the gap. In germline, CDR1 is ENHRY, CDR2 SYGVKD. The CDR3 DNA reads TGTGCCATCCGACGAGACCTACAGGGTTCGGCTTTCTTT. Protein sequence: CAIRRDLQGSAFF.

CDR3 coding DNA: TGCGCCAGCGCCACAGGGAATGGAGAGACCCAGTACTTC. The encoded protein is CASATGNGETQYF. J is TRBJ2-5 and V is TRBV5-1, with D possibly matching TRBD1 (6 bases). The CDR3 sequence is 13 residues long. The germline V gene encodes CDR1 SGHRS and CDR2 YFSETQ. The V end lost 7 bases, the J end lost 4 bases, and 14 bases lay between the germline ends. Together with reference TRBV5-1 and TRBJ2-5, the CDR3 gives the full variable domain: KAGVTQTPRYLIKTRGQQVTLSCSPISGHRSVSWYQQTPGQGLQFLFEYFSETQRNKGNFPGRFSGRQFSNSRSEMNVSTLELGDSALYLCASATGNGETQYFGPGTRLLVL.

The rearrangement joins TRBV6-6 to TRBJ1-5; possible D gene TRBD1, 6 bases. V was pared by 4 bases and J by 4 bases, with 11 bases between. CDR3 length equals 14 residues. The V gene's germline CDR1 is MNHNY and CDR2 SVGAGI (reference sequence). CDR3 DNA sequence: TGTGCCAGCAGTTCGGGGGGGGCTAATCAGCCCCAGCATTTT. It codes for CASSSGGANQPQHF.

The rearrangement uses TRBV19 and TRBJ2-1, with D possibly TRBD2 on 6 matching bases. The V and J ends lost 2 bases and 8 bases respectively, with 13 bases between them. Germline CDR1 LNHDA, CDR2 SQIVND (reference sequence). This CDR3 is built from 14 residues. The CDR3 sequence: CASSIYGSHDEQFF. The CDR3 DNA reads TGTGCCAGTAGTATATACGGGAGTCACGATGAGCAGTTCTTC.

This clone turned up a few times. The chain employs TRBV10-1 and TRBJ1-6, with TRBD1 identical over 7 bases. J gave up 8 bases and V 5 bases, and 6 bases lay outside the gene matches. In germline, CDR1 is WNHNN, CDR2 SYGVQD (reference sequence). The CDR3 totals 14 residues. The CDR3 coding sequence is TGCGCCAGCAGTTCCAGGGGGATTGATTCACCCCTCCACTTT. Translation: CASSSRGIDSPLHF.

The chain carries TRBV11-3 and TRBJ2-2, with a tentative D call TRBD1 (6 bases). Trimming stripped 5 bases from V and 7 bases from J, with 11 bases between. The length of the CDR3 is 13 residues. Germline CDR1 SGHNT, CDR2 YENEEA. The CDR3 nucleotides read TGTGCCAGCAGCACAGGGATTTACGGGGAGCTGTTTTTT. Its translation: CASSTGIYGELFF.

The chain has TRBV19 and TRBJ2-1; 9 nucleotides agree with TRBD1. The CDR3 consists of 16 residues. Germline trimming cut 2 bases from V and 4 bases from J; bases unmatched to any gene: 6. CDR1 is LNHDA, CDR2 SQIVND, per germline (reference sequence). In DNA, the CDR3 is TGTGCCAGTAGTATATGGACAGGGGCCGGTTACAATGAGCAGTTCTTC. It yields the protein CASSIWTGAGYNEQFF.

The rearrangement uses TRBV9 and TRBJ1-6; D is undetermined. Germline lookup yields CDR1 SGDLS and CDR2 YYNGEE. V was pared by 4 bases and J by 4 bases, with 12 bases between. The CDR3 covers 15 residues. The CDR3 bases are TGTGCCAGCAGCCCACGGGCGGGGTATAATTCACCCCTCCACTTT. Its protein product is CASSPRAGYNSPLHF.

The chain employs TRBV27 and TRBJ2-1; 7 bases map to TRBD1. V lost 3 bases to trimming and J lost 8 bases; unmatched junction nucleotides: 4. Germline assignment: CDR1 MNHEY and CDR2 SMNVEV (reference sequence). This CDR3 is built from 13 residues. CDR3 residues: CASSFDRVHEQFF. DNA for the CDR3: TGTGCCAGCAGTTTCGACAGGGTCCATGAGCAGTTCTTC.

This chain connects TRBV6-5 to TRBJ2-3, with D perhaps TRBD2 (5 bases). Per germline, CDR1 MNHEY and CDR2 SVGAGI. V shed 7 bases and J shed 6 bases, with 17 bases lying between them. The CDR3 is 14 residues long. CDR3 region: CASKMGGPWDTQYF. In DNA, the CDR3 is TGTGCCAGCAAGATGGGCGGGCCATGGGATACGCAGTATTTT.

This clone was counted once. The V gene is TRBV10-3, the J gene TRBJ1-5, with D perhaps matching TRBD1 (5 bases). Looked up from germline, CDR1 is ENHRY and CDR2 is SYGVKD. The CDR3 consists of 14 residues. Trimming cost V 6 bases and J 3 bases, with 12 bases left between them. Here the CDR3 DNA reads TGTGCCATCAGCCCCCTAGGGGACAATCAGCCCCAGCATTTT. Translating it yields CAISPLGDNQPQHF.